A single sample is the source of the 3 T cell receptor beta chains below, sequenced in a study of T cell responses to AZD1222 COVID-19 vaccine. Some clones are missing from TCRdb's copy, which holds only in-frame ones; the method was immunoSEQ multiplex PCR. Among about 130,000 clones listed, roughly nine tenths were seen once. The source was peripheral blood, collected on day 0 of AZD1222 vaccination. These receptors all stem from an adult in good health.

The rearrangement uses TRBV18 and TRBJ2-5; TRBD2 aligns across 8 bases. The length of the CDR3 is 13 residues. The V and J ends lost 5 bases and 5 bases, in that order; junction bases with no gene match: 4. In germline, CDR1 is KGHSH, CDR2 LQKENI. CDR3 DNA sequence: TGTGCCAGCTCAACTAGCGGAGGGGAGACCCAGTACTTC. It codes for CASSTSGGETQYF.

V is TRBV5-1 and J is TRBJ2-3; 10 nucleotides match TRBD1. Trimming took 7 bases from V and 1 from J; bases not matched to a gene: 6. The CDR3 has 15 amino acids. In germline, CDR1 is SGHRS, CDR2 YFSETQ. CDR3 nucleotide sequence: TGCGCCAGCGCTAGGGACAGGGGAGGCACAGATACGCAGTATTTT. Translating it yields CASARDRGGTDTQYF.

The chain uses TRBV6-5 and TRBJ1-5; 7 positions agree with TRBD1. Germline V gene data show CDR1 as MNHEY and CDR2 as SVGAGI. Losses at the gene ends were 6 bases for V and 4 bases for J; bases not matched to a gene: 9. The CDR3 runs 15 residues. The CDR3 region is CASRPQGRGNQPQHF. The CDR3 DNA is TGTGCCAGCAGACCGCAGGGCAGGGGGAATCAGCCCCAGCATTTT.